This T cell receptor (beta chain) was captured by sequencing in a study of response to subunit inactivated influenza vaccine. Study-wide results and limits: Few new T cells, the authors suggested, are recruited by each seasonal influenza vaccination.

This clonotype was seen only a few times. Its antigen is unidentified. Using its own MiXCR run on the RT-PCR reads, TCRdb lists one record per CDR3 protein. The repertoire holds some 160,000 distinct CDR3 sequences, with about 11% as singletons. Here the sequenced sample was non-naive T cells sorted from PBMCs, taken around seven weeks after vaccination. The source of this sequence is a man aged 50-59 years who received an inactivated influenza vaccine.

CDR3 nucleotide sequence: TGCAGTGCTAGAGATTCCAGGTTGGGGAGAGAGGGCTACACCTTC. This sequence encodes CSARDSRLGREGYTF. V and J are TRBV20-1 and TRBJ1-2, with D unclear. With 0 bases removed from V and 8 bases from J, the gap between germline ends came to 19 bases. The CDR3 has 15 amino acids. Germline-derived CDR1 and CDR2 are DFQATT and SNEGSKA (reference sequence).